The clone carrying this T cell receptor beta chain has only a few counts. The data stem from a study of metastatic and nonmetastatic thyroid tumors. Nobody among the patients had been given any treatment before thyroid surgery. MiXCR reprocessed the PCR reads for TCRdb. The table shows over 55,000 clones, with 30% occurring only once. This TCR was recovered from a female donor with papillary thyroid cancer or a benign thyroid nodule (not recorded which). Some clones in this sample may be carry-over from other donors' samples. Specimen: blood.

CDR3 amino acids: CASRTGQEGYGYTF. The DNA of the CDR3 is TGTGCCAGCAGAACCGGACAGGAGGGGTATGGCTACACCTTC. This chain uses TRBV28 with TRBJ1-2; 7 nucleotides match TRBD1. The trim removed 6 bases at V and 5 bases at J, leaving 9 bases unmatched. The germline V gene encodes CDR1 MDHEN and CDR2 SYDVKM. The CDR3 is 14 amino acids.